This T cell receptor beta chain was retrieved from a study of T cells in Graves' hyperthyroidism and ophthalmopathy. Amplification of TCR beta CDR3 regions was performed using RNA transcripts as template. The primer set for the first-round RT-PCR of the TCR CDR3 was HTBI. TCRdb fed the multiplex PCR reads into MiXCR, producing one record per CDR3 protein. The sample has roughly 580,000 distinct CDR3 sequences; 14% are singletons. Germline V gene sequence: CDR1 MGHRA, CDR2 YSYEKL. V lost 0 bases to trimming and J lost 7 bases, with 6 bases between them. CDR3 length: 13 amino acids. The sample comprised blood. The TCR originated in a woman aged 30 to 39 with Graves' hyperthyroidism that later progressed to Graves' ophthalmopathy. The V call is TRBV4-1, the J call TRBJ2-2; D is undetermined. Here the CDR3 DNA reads TGCGCCAGCAGCCAAGAAGGCGTCGGGGAGCTGTTTTTT. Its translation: CASSQEGVGELFF.